The rows below give T cell receptor beta chains drawn from one sample of a study of OX40 agonist ivuxolimab in advanced cancers. Here immunoSEQ multiplex PCR was the method, and the copy in TCRdb shows in-frame clones only, minus some. The sample consists of over 70,000 clones, about 90% of them appearing once. Sequenced material: CD4+ or CD8+ T cells sorted from blood, taken in a trial of the OX40 agonist ivuxolimab. The receptors originated from an adult with an advanced solid tumor such as melanoma, head and neck, liver or kidney cancer. Each CDR3 is given without its conserved first and last residue.

v_gene: TRBV5-5
j_gene: TRBJ2-3
CDR3aa: ASSVGTSGSTDTQY

v_gene: TRBV30
j_gene: TRBJ2-3
CDR3aa: AWSVGGADTDTQY

v_gene: TRBV6-5
j_gene: TRBJ2-7
CDR3aa: ASSYMAVDEQY

v_gene: TRBV19
j_gene: TRBJ2-5
CDR3aa: ASSMGHQETQY

v_gene: TRBV28
j_gene: TRBJ2-5
CDR3aa: ASSSYRGLH

v_gene: TRBV6-5
j_gene: TRBJ2-1
CDR3aa: ASSYDRGYEQF

v_gene: TRBV2
j_gene: TRBJ1-4
CDR3aa: ASTTGGREKLF

v_gene: TRBV19
j_gene: TRBJ2-1
CDR3aa: ASSSDSGQWNEQF

v_gene: TRBV9
j_gene: TRBJ2-1
CDR3aa: ASSVRDRVYNEQF

v_gene: TRBV15
j_gene: TRBJ2-7
CDR3aa: ATSRVGQRGSYEQY

v_gene: TRBV21-1
j_gene: TRBJ2-5
CDR3aa: ASSKPAGRETQY

v_gene: TRBV19
j_gene: TRBJ2-3
CDR3aa: ASSIGRERDTQY

v_gene: TRBV10-1
j_gene: TRBJ2-7
CDR3aa: ASRGGQGNSEQY

v_gene: TRBV27
j_gene: TRBJ2-7
CDR3aa: ASSRGRGNEQY

v_gene: TRBV13
j_gene: TRBJ2-1
CDR3aa: ASSPREEVKGEQF

v_gene: TRBV6-5
j_gene: TRBJ2-1
CDR3aa: ASSEWGEQF

v_gene: TRBV19
j_gene: .
CDR3aa: ASRNSYEQY

v_gene: TRBV30
j_gene: TRBJ2-7
CDR3aa: AWSAGYEQY

v_gene: TRBV6-1
j_gene: TRBJ2-1
CDR3aa: ASRRNEQF

v_gene: TRBV7-9
j_gene: TRBJ2-2
CDR3aa: ASSSGSGKSVTGELF

v_gene: TRBV13
j_gene: TRBJ2-7
CDR3aa: ASSLARTSYEQY